This entry lists 15 T cell receptor beta chains sequenced from one sample in a study of identifying expanded T cells in peripheral blood. The table came from immunoSEQ multiplex PCR; TCRdb's copy has only in-frame clones and leaves some out. The table includes tens of thousands of clones, over 80% detected once. The sequenced sample was blood. The receptors stem from a person aged 18 to 70 in good health.

The rearrangement uses TRBV4-3 and TRBJ2-3; D remains ambiguous. Germline V gene lookup returns CDR1 LGHNA and CDR2 YSLEER. The CDR3 is 14 amino acids. V lost 0 bases and J 5 bases, leaving 9 bases between the germline ends. The DNA of the CDR3 is TGCGCCAGCAGCCAAGATATGATAGTAGATACGCAGTATTTT. It is translated as CASSQDMIVDTQYF.

J is TRBJ1-2 and V is TRBV5-6; tentative D call: TRBD1 (5 bases). Germline V lookup: CDR1 SGHDT, CDR2 YYEEEE. The V end was cut by 0 bases, the J end by 8 bases, with 14 bases between. The CDR3 consists of 14 residues. The CDR3 loop is CASSLAGPLSGYTF. The CDR3 nucleotides read TGTGCCAGCAGCTTGGCGGGACCGTTATCGGGCTACACCTTC.

The rearrangement uses TRBV19 and TRBJ1-2, with D possibly being TRBD1 (5 bases). This CDR3 spans 12 amino acids. V was pared by 3 bases and J by 8 bases, with 10 bases between. The germline CDR1 and CDR2 sequences are LNHDA and SQIVND (reference sequence). This CDR3 is CASSMARGGYTF. The CDR3 DNA is TGTGCCAGTAGTATGGCGAGGGGAGGCTACACCTTC.

The chain is built from TRBV7-9 and TRBJ2-1; D is perhaps TRBD2 (5 bases). Germline CDR1 SEHNR, CDR2 FQNEAQ (reference sequence). V gave up 5 bases and J gave up 1 base, with 15 bases separating them. The CDR3 runs to 16 residues. The CDR3 sequence is CASSTLRTLSYNEQFF. DNA for the CDR3: TGTGCCAGCAGCACGTTGAGGACTCTGTCCTACAATGAGCAGTTCTTC.

This clone has only one observation. V and J are TRBV4-1 and TRBJ1-2; TRBD1 matches 7 bases. CDR3 length: 17 residues. The germline CDR1 and CDR2 sequences are MGHRA and YSYEKL. The ends lost 0 bases at V and 6 bases at J; junction bases unmatched: 13. CDR3 protein: CASSQDRGVDRTDGYTF. Written as DNA, the CDR3 is TGCGCCAGCAGCCAAGATCGGGGGGTGGACAGGACGGATGGCTACACCTTC.

The chain uses TRBV5-1 and TRBJ2-2, with D possibly being TRBD1 (6 bases). The CDR3 is made up of 14 amino acids. The germline V and J ends were trimmed by 5 bases and 2 bases, with 10 bases remaining between them. Germline V gene data show CDR1 as SGHRS and CDR2 as YFSETQ. CDR3 protein: CASREGVNTGELFF. Written as DNA, the CDR3 is TGCGCCAGCAGAGAGGGGGTAAACACCGGGGAGCTGTTTTTT.

The chain joins TRBV5-6 to TRBJ2-5; D not certain. Germline V gene sequence: CDR1 SGHDT, CDR2 YYEEEE. Trimming left V 0 bases short and J 2 bases short, with 11 bases between. This CDR3 has 15 residues. The CDR3, as DNA: TGTGCCAGCAGCTTGGGTTCTTCCCGGCAAGAGACCCAGTACTTC. Protein product: CASSLGSSRQETQYF.

The chain employs TRBV6-1 and TRBJ1-5, with D perhaps matching TRBD1 (5 bases). V dropped 4 bases and J dropped 6 bases, with 16 bases sitting between them. CDR3 length: 15 residues. Germline values: CDR1 MNHNS, CDR2 SASEGT. The chain's CDR3 is CASSVDGGKPQPQHF. In DNA, the CDR3 is TGTGCCAGCAGTGTTGACGGGGGAAAACCTCAGCCCCAGCATTTT.

The rearrangement joins TRBV11-2 to TRBJ2-1, with 13 nucleotides matching TRBD2. The V gene's germline CDR1 is SGHAT and CDR2 FQNNGV. J was trimmed by 7 bases and V by 4 bases; bases with no gene match: 4. This CDR3 has 15 residues. The CDR3 DNA sequence: TGTGCCAGCAGCTCCGGGACTAGCGGGATGAATGAGCAGTTCTTC. Protein sequence: CASSSGTSGMNEQFF.

The chain couples TRBV7-3 to TRBJ2-3; D is ambiguous. CDR1 is SGHTA and CDR2 is FQGTGA in the germline V gene. This CDR3 has 15 residues. Trimming pared 8 bases from V and 0 bases from J, leaving 15 bases between. The CDR3 sequence: CASGVHGSSTDTQYF. CDR3 DNA: TGTGCCAGCGGGGTTCACGGGTCGAGCACAGATACGCAGTATTTT.

This clone was seen just once. V is TRBV7-9 and J is TRBJ2-5, with D possibly matching TRBD1 (5 bases). The germline gives CDR1 SEHNR, CDR2 FQNEAQ (reference sequence). With 1 base removed from V and 4 bases from J, the gap between germline ends came to 19 bases. This CDR3 is built from 17 residues. Here the CDR3 DNA reads TGTGCCAGCAGCTTAGAGGTCAGGCAGGGTGGTCGAGAGACCCAGTACTTC. As protein: CASSLEVRQGGRETQYF.

The rearrangement links TRBV5-6 to TRBJ2-7; perhaps D is TRBD1 or TRBD2 (5 bases each). CDR1 and CDR2 from the germline V gene are SGHDT and YYEEEE. V was pared by 2 bases and J by 1 base, with 16 bases between. The CDR3 loop spans 16 amino acids. CDR3 sequence: CASSLDYGTGSYEQYF. CDR3 DNA: TGTGCCAGCAGCTTAGACTATGGGACGGGGTCCTACGAGCAGTACTTC.

This clone has at least ten counts. This chain links TRBV6-6 with TRBJ2-2; D is unclear. With 6 bases removed from V and 5 bases from J, the gap between germline ends came to 10 bases. CDR3 length equals 13 residues. Germline lookup yields CDR1 MNHNY and CDR2 SVGAGI (reference sequence). In nucleotides, the CDR3 is TGTGCCAGCAGCCGACACGAAACCGGGGAGCTGTTTTTT. This translates into CASSRHETGELFF.

The chain carries TRBV9 and TRBJ2-1, with 10 bases that match TRBD2. The ends lost 2 bases at V and 7 bases at J; junction bases unmatched: 6. Germline V gives CDR1 SGDLS, CDR2 YYNGEE. The CDR3 loop spans 15 amino acids. CDR3 bases: TGTGCCAGCAGCGTGGCTAGCGGGAGCTTAAATGAGCAGTTCTTC. Translated: CASSVASGSLNEQFF. The full variable domain, completed using reference TRBV9 and TRBJ2-1, is DSGVTQTPKHLITATGQRVTLRCSPRSGDLSVYWYQQSLDQGLQFLIQYYNGEERAKGNILERFSAQQFPDLHSELNLSSLELGDSALYFCASSVASGSLNEQFFGPGTRLTVL.

The genes are TRBV19 and TRBJ1-1; a weak D match, TRBD1 (5 bases). The CDR3 has 14 residues. The V and J ends lost 3 bases and 1 base respectively, with 9 bases between them. Germline V CDR1 and CDR2: LNHDA, SQIVND (reference sequence). CDR3 sequence (DNA): TGTGCCAGTAGTATCTGGGGGGAGAACACTGAAGCTTTCTTT. It specifies CASSIWGENTEAFF.